Listed below are T cell receptor beta chains from one sample, sequenced in a study of blood T cell repertoires in COVID-19. Generated by immunoSEQ multiplex PCR, the TCRdb table keeps only in-frame clones and is missing some. The sample has about 190,000 clones, about 77% seen once; the top ten hold 2.5% to 3.5%. Source material: peripheral blood. The source of these receptors is a woman older than 75 with active or convalescent COVID-19. The CDR3 runs from the conserved cysteine through the conserved F or W.

length,V,J,CDR3
13,TRBV7-9,TRBJ1-6,CASRTDYNSPLHF
15,TRBV6-2/TRBV6-3,TRBJ2-7,CASSYSVASSYEQYF
13,TRBV28,TRBJ1-2,CASTTDRARGYTF
13,TRBV6-5,TRBJ1-2,CASSYLGQGGYTF
12,TRBV6-2/TRBV6-3,TRBJ2-3,CASSYSSDTQYF
14,TRBV3-1/TRBV3-2,TRBJ2-4,CASSQDPSSNIQYF
17,TRBV11-2,TRBJ1-1,CASSPGGAGLMNTEAFF
13,TRBV29-1,TRBJ1-2,CSVNTGAHYGYTF
17,TRBV7-9,TRBJ2-2,CASSLGGGRVFTGELFF
16,TRBV5-4,TRBJ2-7,CASSNRSGSRVYEQYF
16,TRBV7-8,TRBJ2-5,CASSPGLAGGWETQYF
16,TRBV6-5,TRBJ1-1,CASSYSLGGGNTEAFF
15,TRBV27,TRBJ1-4,CASSLTGQVNEKLFF
15,TRBV30,TRBJ1-1,CAWAAQGAVVTEAFF
13,TRBV2,TRBJ2-4,CASSDVEGNIQYF